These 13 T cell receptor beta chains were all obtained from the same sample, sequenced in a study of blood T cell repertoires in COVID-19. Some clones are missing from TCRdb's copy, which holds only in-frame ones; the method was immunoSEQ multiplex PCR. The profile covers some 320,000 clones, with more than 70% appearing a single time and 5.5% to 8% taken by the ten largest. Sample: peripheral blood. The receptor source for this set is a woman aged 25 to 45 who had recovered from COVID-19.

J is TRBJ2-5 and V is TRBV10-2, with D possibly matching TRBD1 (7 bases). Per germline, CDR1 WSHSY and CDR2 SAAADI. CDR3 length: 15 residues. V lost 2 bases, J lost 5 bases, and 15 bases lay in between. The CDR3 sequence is CASSEGQGGRETQYF. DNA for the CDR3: TGCGCCAGCAGTGAGGGTCAGGGGGGCCGGGAGACCCAGTACTTC.

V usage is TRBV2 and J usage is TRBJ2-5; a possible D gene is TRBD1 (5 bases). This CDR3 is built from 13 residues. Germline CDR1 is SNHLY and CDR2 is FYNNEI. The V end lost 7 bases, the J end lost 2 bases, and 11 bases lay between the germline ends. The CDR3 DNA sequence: TGTGCCAGCATTCTTGGGGCTCAAGAGACCCAGTACTTC. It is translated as CASILGAQETQYF.

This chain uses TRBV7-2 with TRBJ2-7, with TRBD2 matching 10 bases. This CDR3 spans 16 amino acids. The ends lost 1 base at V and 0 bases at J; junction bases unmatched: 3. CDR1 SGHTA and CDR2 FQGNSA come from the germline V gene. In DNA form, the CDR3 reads TGTGCCAGCAGCTTAGTGGCTAGCGGGGGCTCCTACGAGCAGTACTTC. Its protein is CASSLVASGGSYEQYF. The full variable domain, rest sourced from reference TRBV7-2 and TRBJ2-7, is GAGVSQSPSNKVTEKGKDVELRCDPISGHTALYWYRQSLGQGLEFLIYFQGNSAPDKSGLPSDRFSAERTGGSVSTLTIQRTQQEDSAVYLCASSLVASGGSYEQYFGPGTRLTVT.

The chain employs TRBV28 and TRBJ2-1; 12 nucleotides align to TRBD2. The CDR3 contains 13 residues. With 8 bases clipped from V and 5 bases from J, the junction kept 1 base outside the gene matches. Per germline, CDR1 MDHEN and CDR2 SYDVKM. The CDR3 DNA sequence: TGTGCCAGCCTAGCGGGGGGGCACAATGAGCAGTTCTTC. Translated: CASLAGGHNEQFF.

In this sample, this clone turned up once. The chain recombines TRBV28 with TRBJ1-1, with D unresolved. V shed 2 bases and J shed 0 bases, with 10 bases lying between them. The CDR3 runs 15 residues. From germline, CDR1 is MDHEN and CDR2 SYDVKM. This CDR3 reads CASSLNVLLNTEAFF. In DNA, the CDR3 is TGTGCCAGCAGTTTAAATGTATTATTGAACACTGAAGCTTTCTTT.

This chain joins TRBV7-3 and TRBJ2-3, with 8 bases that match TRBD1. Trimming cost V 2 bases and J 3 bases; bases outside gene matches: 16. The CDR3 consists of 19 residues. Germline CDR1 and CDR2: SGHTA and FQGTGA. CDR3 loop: CASSLYGKGQDGGTDTQYF. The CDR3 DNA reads TGTGCCAGCAGCTTATACGGAAAGGGACAGGATGGAGGTACAGATACGCAGTATTTT.

This CDR3 is CASSFVGGRETQYF. The CDR3 coding sequence is TGTGCCAGCAGTTTCGTAGGGGGACGGGAGACCCAGTACTTC. The rearrangement joins TRBV27 to TRBJ2-5, with D possibly TRBD1 on 6 matching bases. There are 14 residues in the CDR3. Germline V gives CDR1 MNHEY, CDR2 SMNVEV (reference sequence). Trimming cost V 3 bases and J 5 bases, with 13 bases left between them.

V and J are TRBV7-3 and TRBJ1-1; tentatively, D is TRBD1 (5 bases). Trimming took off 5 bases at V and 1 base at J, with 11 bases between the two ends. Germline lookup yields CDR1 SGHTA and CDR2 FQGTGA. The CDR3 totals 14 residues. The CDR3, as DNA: TGTGCCAGCAGCCCTGGGGGGTGGAACACTGAAGCTTTCTTT. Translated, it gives CASSPGGWNTEAFF.

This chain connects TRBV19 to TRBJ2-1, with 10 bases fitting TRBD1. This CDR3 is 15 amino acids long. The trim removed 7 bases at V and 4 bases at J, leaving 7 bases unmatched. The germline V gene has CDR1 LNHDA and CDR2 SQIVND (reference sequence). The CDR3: CASTLGTGVYNEQFF. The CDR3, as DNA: TGTGCCAGTACCCTTGGGACAGGGGTTTACAATGAGCAGTTCTTC.

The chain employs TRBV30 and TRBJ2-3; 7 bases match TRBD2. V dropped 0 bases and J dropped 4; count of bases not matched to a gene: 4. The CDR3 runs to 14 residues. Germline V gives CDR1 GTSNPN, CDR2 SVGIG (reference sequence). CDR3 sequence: CAWSVSGGADTQYF. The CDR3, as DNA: TGTGCCTGGAGTGTATCGGGGGGAGCAGATACGCAGTATTTT.

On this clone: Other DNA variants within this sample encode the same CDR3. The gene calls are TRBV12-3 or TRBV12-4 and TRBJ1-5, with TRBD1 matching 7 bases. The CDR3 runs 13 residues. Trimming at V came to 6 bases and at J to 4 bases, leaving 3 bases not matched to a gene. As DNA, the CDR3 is TGTGCCAGCAGACCGACAGGGAATCAGCCCCAGCATTTT. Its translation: CASRPTGNQPQHF.

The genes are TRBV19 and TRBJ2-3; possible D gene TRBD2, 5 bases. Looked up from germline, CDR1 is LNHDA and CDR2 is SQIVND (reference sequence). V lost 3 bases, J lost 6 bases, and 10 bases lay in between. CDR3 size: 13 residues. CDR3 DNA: TGTGCCAGTAGTATCGGGGTATTGGATACGCAGTATTTT. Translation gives CASSIGVLDTQYF.

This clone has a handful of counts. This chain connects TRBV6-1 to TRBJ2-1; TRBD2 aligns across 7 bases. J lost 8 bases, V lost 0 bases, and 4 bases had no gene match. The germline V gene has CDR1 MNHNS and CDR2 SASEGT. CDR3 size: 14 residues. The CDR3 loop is CASSEAGGVDEQFF. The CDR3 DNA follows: TGTGCCAGCAGTGAAGCGGGGGGGGTCGATGAGCAGTTCTTC.